A selection of T cell receptor beta chains follows, all from one sample in a study of T-cell reconstitution after alpha-beta-depleted transplantation in children. TCRdb re-called the PCR reads through MiXCR, storing one row per CDR3 protein. Of about 830,000 distinct CDR3 sequences listed, 16% are singletons. Sequences were derived from PBMCs, mostly from graft donor cells, sampled 360 days after TCRalphabeta/CD19-depleted stem cell transplant. The receptors shown here come from a male patient younger than 18 who had a stem cell transplant for acute lymphoblastic leukemia, so the T cells may come from the graft donor. Each CDR3 is given with its conserved first and last residue. The D gene is left open where the match is weak. Only part of the rows carry a size: once, few, many, or a class if the clone is expanded.

abundance,d_gene,j_gene,v_gene,CDR3aa,CDR3nt
few,TRBD1,TRBJ1-3,TRBV4-1,CASSHLQEQGTGNTIYF,TGCGCCAGCAGCCACCTTCAAGAACAGGGGACTGGAAACACCATATATTTT
-,TRBD1,TRBJ1-5,TRBV25-1,CASSWTGAPNQPQHF,TGTGCCAGCAGTTGGACAGGGGCGCCCAATCAGCCCCAGCATTTT
-,TRBD2,TRBJ2-7,TRBV5-6,CASSHFFSGRIYEQYF,TGTGCCAGCAGCCATTTTTTTAGCGGGAGAATATACGAGCAGTACTTC
-,-,TRBJ2-2,TRBV18,CASSIKSGQNTGELFF,TGTGCCAGCTCAATCAAATCGGGACAGAACACCGGGGAGCTGTTTTTT
-,TRBD2,TRBJ2-4,TRBV20-1,CSANLLAGLRGNIQYF,TGCAGTGCTAACCTACTAGCGGGGCTTCGGGGCAACATTCAGTACTTC
many,TRBD2,TRBJ2-1,TRBV5-1,CASSASGRPTSVKNNEQFF,TGCGCCAGCAGCGCATCGGGACGGCCGACTAGCGTTAAGAACAATGAGCAGTTCTTC
-,TRBD1,TRBJ1-1,TRBV12-3/TRBV12-4,CASSSELGQGYTEAFF,TGTGCCAGCAGTTCGGAACTTGGACAGGGGTACACTGAAGCTTTCTTT
few,-,TRBJ2-1,TRBV9,CASSVWAGSGYNEQFF,TGTGCCAGCAGCGTCTGGGCAGGGAGCGGCTACAATGAGCAGTTCTTC
-,-,TRBJ2-2,TRBV2,CASRDYFTGELFF,TGTGCCAGCAGGGACTACTTTACCGGGGAGCTGTTTTTT
few,TRBD2,TRBJ2-1,TRBV29-1,CSVEPLAGYNEQFF,TGCAGCGTTGAACCGCTAGCGGGTTACAATGAGCAGTTCTTC
few,TRBD1,TRBJ1-2,TRBV27,CASSLSGGDYGYTF,TGTGCCAGCAGTTTGTCAGGGGGCGACTATGGCTACACCTTC
many,-,TRBJ2-1,TRBV12-3/TRBV12-4,CASKSAMSSYNEQFF,TGTGCCAGCAAAAGCGCCATGAGCTCCTACAATGAGCAGTTCTTC
many,-,TRBJ1-1,TRBV7-9,CASSLPGIETEAFF,TGTGCCAGCAGCTTACCGGGGATCGAGACTGAAGCTTTCTTT
few,TRBD1,TRBJ2-7,TRBV12-3/TRBV12-4,CASSHRDRAFYEQYF,TGTGCCAGCAGTCACCGGGACAGGGCTTTCTACGAGCAGTACTTC
few,-,TRBJ2-1,TRBV12-5,CASGFQPLATGPSYNEQFF,TGTGCTAGTGGTTTTCAGCCTCTGGCGACAGGACCCTCCTACAATGAGCAGTTCTTC
few,TRBD2,TRBJ2-3,TRBV7-2,CASSSEPGLAGYTQYF,TGTGCCAGCAGCTCCGAGCCGGGACTAGCGGGGTATACGCAGTATTTT
few,-,TRBJ2-7,TRBV23-1,CASSYRDLEGFPYEQYF,TGCGCCAGCAGTTACCGGGATCTTGAAGGGTTTCCCTACGAGCAGTACTTC
-,TRBD2,TRBJ2-1,TRBV4-2,CASSQPTAGAGTNEQFF,TGTGCCAGCAGCCAACCCACCGCGGGAGCGGGAACGAATGAGCAGTTCTTC
-,TRBD1,TRBJ2-7,TRBV29-1,CSVEGQGVEDEQYF,TGCAGCGTTGAAGGACAGGGCGTTGAGGACGAGCAGTACTTC
-,-,TRBJ2-6,TRBV5-1,CASSLAKQVSGANVLTF,TGCGCCAGCAGCTTGGCGAAACAGGTCTCTGGGGCCAACGTCCTGACTTTC
-,TRBD2,TRBJ2-7,TRBV29-1,CSVEAGTSGSMGEQYF,TGCAGCGTTGAAGCCGGGACTAGCGGGAGCATGGGCGAGCAGTACTTC
few,TRBD2,TRBJ2-7,TRBV18,CASSPLGLVYEQYF,TGTGCCAGCTCACCCCTGGGACTAGTGTACGAGCAGTACTTC
few,-,TRBJ1-5,TRBV5-1,CASSFNSGVVSPQHF,TGCGCCAGCAGCTTCAATTCTGGGGTGGTTTCGCCCCAGCATTTT
-,TRBD1,TRBJ2-1,TRBV10-3,CAISESSGTGGLNEQFF,TGTGCCATCAGTGAGTCATCCGGGACAGGGGGCTTAAATGAGCAGTTCTTC
-,TRBD2,TRBJ2-2,TRBV7-2,CASSFGLAGLNGELFF,TGTGCCAGCAGCTTTGGGCTAGCGGGATTAAACGGGGAGCTGTTTTTT
-,-,TRBJ2-5,TRBV24-1,CATSDLLGDRVETQYF,TGTGCCACCAGTGATTTGTTGGGGGACCGGGTAGAGACCCAGTACTTC
-,-,TRBJ2-2,TRBV7-6,CASSTKEGAGELFF,TGTGCCAGCAGCACAAAAGAGGGTGCAGGGGAGCTGTTTTTT
-,TRBD1,TRBJ2-1,TRBV29-1,CSVSDRTHNEQFF,TGCAGCGTATCGGACAGGACCCACAATGAGCAGTTCTTC
-,-,TRBJ1-3,TRBV12-5,CASGLAPRVIRDTIYF,TGTGCTAGTGGTTTGGCCCCCCGGGTTATTCGGGACACCATATATTTT
-,TRBD1,TRBJ1-1,TRBV6-1,CASSQGQGWNTEAFF,TGTGCCAGCAGTCAGGGACAGGGCTGGAACACTGAAGCTTTCTTT
few,-,TRBJ2-1,TRBV6-5,CASSYLGSPRDEQFF,TGTGCCAGCAGTTACCTGGGATCCCCTCGGGATGAGCAGTTCTTC
few,-,TRBJ2-1,TRBV12-3/TRBV12-4,CASSFLAPPYNEQFF,TGTGCCAGCAGTTTTTTAGCGCCTCCCTACAATGAGCAGTTCTTC
few,TRBD2,TRBJ2-1,TRBV30,CAGTTAGGPGDEQFF,TGTGCCGGGACTACAGCGGGAGGGCCTGGGGATGAGCAGTTCTTC
few,TRBD2,TRBJ2-5,TRBV30,CAWSVLAGGETQYF,TGTGCCTGGAGTGTACTAGCGGGAGGCGAGACCCAGTACTTC
few,-,TRBJ2-2,TRBV12-3/TRBV12-4,CASSLGWRQSTGELFF,TGTGCCAGCAGTTTAGGATGGCGGCAGTCCACCGGGGAGCTGTTTTTT
few,-,TRBJ2-2,TRBV29-1,CSVSPDYRANTGELFF,TGCAGCGTTTCCCCGGACTATCGGGCGAACACCGGGGAGCTGTTTTTT
many,TRBD2,TRBJ2-1,TRBV5-1,CASSLGRTSGYNEQFF,TGCGCCAGCAGCTTGGGTAGGACTAGCGGGTACAATGAGCAGTTCTTC
-,TRBD1,TRBJ1-6,TRBV12-3/TRBV12-4,CASSFGGGSSNSPLHF,TGTGCCAGCAGTTTTGGAGGGGGCTCCAGTAATTCACCCCTCCACTTT
-,-,TRBJ2-7,TRBV11-2,CASSLHRERYPYEQYF,TGTGCCAGCAGCTTACACCGGGAGCGTTACCCCTACGAGCAGTACTTC
-,-,TRBJ2-7,TRBV14,CASSQGPTDFRYEQYF,TGTGCCAGCAGCCAAGGACCCACAGATTTTCGTTATGAGCAGTACTTC